These 2 T cell receptor beta chains were all obtained from the same sample, sequenced in a study of Ad26.COV2.S vaccination and SARS-CoV-2 variants. Profiled with immunoSEQ multiplex PCR; TCRdb holds only in-frame clones, not every one. This sample has about 350,000 clones, with about 91% found just once. The specimen was peripheral blood, collected after recovery from COVID-19. The receptors were sampled from a human donor who had recovered from COVID-19.

The gene calls are TRBV5-4 and TRBJ1-6; 7 nucleotides match TRBD1. Germline V gives CDR1 SGHNT, CDR2 YYREEE (reference sequence). The CDR3 totals 19 residues. J lost 0 bases, V lost 1 base, and 10 bases had no gene match. The CDR3 here is CASSLREGARSSYNSPLHF. The CDR3 nucleotides are TGTGCCAGCAGCTTGCGGGAGGGGGCAAGGAGCTCCTATAATTCACCCCTCCACTTT.

This clone was seen just once. The V call is TRBV9, the J call TRBJ2-1; 11 positions match TRBD2. This CDR3 spans 15 amino acids. CDR1 and CDR2 (germline): SGDLS, YYNGEE. Trimming at V came to 5 bases and at J to 8 bases, leaving 9 bases not matched to a gene. This chain's CDR3 is CASSVTSGGRDEQFF. In nucleotides, the CDR3 is TGTGCCAGCAGTGTAACTAGCGGGGGACGGGATGAGCAGTTCTTC.